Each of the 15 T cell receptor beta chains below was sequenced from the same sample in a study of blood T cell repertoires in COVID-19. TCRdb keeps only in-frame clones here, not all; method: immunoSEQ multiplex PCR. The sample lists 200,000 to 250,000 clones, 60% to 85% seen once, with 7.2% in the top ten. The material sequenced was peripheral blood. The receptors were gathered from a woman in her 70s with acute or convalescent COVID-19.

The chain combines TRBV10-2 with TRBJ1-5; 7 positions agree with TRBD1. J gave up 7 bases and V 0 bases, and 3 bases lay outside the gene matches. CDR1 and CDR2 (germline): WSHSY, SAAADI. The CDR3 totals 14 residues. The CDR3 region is CASSESAGGQPQHF. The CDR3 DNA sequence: TGCGCCAGCAGTGAGTCCGCAGGGGGGCAGCCCCAGCATTTT.

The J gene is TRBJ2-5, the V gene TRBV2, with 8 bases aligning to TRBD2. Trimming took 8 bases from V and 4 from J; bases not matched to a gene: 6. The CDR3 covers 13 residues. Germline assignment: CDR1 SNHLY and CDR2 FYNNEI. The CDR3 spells CASARGGRETQYF. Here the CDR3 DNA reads TGTGCCAGCGCTCGGGGGGGGAGAGAGACCCAGTACTTC.

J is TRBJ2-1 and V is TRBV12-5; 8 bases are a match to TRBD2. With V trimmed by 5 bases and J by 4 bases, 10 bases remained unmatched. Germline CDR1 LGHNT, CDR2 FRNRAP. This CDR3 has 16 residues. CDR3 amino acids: CASGAPGTRGYNEQFF. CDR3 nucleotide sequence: TGTGCTAGTGGTGCCCCCGGGACTAGAGGGTACAATGAGCAGTTCTTC.

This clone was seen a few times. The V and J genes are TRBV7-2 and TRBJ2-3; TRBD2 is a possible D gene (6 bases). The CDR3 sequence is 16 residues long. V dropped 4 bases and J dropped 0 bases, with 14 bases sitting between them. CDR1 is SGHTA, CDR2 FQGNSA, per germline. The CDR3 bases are TGTGCCAGCAGCTCGGGGACTGGGTTTAGCACAGATACGCAGTATTTT. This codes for CASSSGTGFSTDTQYF.

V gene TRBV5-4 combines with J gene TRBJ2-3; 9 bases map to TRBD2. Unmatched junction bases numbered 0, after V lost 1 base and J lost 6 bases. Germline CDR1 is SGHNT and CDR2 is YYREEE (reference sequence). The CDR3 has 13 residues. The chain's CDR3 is CASSLTSGDTQYF. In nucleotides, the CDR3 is TGTGCCAGCAGCTTGACTAGCGGGGATACGCAGTATTTT.

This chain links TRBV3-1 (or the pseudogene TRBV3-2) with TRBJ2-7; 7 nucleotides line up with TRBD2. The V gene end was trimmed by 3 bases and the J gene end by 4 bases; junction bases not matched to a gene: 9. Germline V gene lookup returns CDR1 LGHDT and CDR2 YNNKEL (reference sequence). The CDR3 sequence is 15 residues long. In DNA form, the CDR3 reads TGTGCCAGCAGCCAGGGGAGGGAGGAAAGATACGAGCAGTACGTC. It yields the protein CASSQGREERYEQYV.

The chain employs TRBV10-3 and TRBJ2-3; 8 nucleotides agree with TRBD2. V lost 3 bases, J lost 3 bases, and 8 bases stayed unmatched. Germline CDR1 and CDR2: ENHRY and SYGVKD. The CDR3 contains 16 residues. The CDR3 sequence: CAISDPGLGGTDTQYF. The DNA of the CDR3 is TGTGCCATCAGTGATCCGGGACTAGGGGGAACAGATACGCAGTATTTT.

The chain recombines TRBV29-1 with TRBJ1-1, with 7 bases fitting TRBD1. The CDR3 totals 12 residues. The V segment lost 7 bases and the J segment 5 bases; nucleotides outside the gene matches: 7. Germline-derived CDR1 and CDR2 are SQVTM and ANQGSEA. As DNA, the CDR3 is TGCAGCGCAAGTACAGGGGAGACTGAAGCTTTCTTT. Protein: CSASTGETEAFF. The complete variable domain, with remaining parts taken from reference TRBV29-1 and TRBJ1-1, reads SAVISQKPSRDICQRGTSLTIQCQVDSQVTMMFWYRQQPGQSLTLIATANQGSEATYESGFVIDKFPISRPNLTFSTLTVSNMSPEDSSIYLCSASTGETEAFFGQGTRLTVV.

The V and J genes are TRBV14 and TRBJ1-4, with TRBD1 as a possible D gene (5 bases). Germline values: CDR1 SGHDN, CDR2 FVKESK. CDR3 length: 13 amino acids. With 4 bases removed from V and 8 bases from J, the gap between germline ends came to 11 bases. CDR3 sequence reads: CASSRGGSEKLFF. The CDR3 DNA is TGTGCCAGCAGCCGGGGGGGAAGCGAAAAACTGTTTTTT.

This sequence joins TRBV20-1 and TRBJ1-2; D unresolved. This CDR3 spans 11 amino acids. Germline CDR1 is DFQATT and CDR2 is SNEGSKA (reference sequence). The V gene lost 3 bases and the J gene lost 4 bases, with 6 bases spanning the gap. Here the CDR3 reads CSASDLYGYTF. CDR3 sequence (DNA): TGCAGTGCTAGTGACCTCTATGGCTACACCTTC.

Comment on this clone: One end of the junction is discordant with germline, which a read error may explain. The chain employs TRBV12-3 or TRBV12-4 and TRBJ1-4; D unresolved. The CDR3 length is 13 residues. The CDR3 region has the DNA TGTGCCAGCAGTTTACCCCCTGCGGGTAGGGTTTATTTT. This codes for CASSLPPAGRVYF.

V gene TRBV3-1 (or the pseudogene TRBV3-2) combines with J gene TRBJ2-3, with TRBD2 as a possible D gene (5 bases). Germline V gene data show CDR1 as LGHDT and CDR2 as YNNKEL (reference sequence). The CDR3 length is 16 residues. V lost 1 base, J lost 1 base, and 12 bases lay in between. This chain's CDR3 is CASSQVLRGGTDTQYF. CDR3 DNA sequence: TGTGCCAGCAGCCAAGTTCTCCGGGGTGGCACAGATACGCAGTATTTT.

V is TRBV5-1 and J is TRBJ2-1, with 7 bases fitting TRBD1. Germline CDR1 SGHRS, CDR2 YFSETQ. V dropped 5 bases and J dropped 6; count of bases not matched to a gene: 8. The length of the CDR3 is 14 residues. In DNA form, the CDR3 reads TGCGCCAGCAGGGAAGGGACAGCAGGCAATGAGCAGTTCTTC. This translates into CASREGTAGNEQFF. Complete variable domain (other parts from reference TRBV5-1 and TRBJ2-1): KAGVTQTPRYLIKTRGQQVTLSCSPISGHRSVSWYQQTPGQGLQFLFEYFSETQRNKGNFPGRFSGRQFSNSRSEMNVSTLELGDSALYLCASREGTAGNEQFFGPGTRLTVL.

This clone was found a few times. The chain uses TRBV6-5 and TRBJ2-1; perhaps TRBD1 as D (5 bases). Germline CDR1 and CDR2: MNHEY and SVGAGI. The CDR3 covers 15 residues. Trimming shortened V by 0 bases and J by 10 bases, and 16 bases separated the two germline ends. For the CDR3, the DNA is TGTGCCAGCAGTTACTCGACGGGCAGGGCGGCGGAGCAGTTCTTC. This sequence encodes CASSYSTGRAAEQFF.

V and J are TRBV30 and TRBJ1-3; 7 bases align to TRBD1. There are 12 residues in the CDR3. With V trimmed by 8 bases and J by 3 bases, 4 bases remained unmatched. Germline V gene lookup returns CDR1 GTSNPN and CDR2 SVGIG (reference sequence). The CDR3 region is CAADRVGNTIYF. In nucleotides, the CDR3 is TGTGCCGCTGACAGGGTTGGAAACACCATATATTTT.